The 14 T cell receptor beta chains listed next were all sequenced from one sample in a study of T-cell reconstitution after alpha-beta-depleted transplantation in children. TCRbeta library construction was performed incorporating unique molecular identifiers. TCRdb redid the calling of the PCR reads with MiXCR, one entry per CDR3 protein. Of approximately 500,000 distinct CDR3 sequences in the sample, 10% to 13% were seen once. The material sequenced was PBMCs, taken before TCRalphabeta/CD19-depleted stem cell transplant. These receptors were obtained from a child aged 2-15 years with inherited bone marrow failure, due to receive a stem cell transplant.

Many counts were recorded for this clonotype. The chain recombines TRBV20-1 with TRBJ2-1, with D perhaps TRBD2 (6 bases). The germline gives CDR1 DFQATT, CDR2 SNEGSKA (reference sequence). The V and J ends lost 3 bases and 3 bases respectively, with 9 bases between them. The CDR3 totals 13 residues. The CDR3 protein is CSASAGNYNEQFF. Written as DNA, the CDR3 is TGCAGTGCTAGCGCGGGGAACTACAATGAGCAGTTCTTC.

This clonotype was detected many times. The chain employs TRBV10-3 and TRBJ2-1; possibly TRBD1 or TRBD2 for D (5 bases each). V lost 3 bases and J 10 bases, leaving 13 bases between the germline ends. The CDR3 spans 13 residues. The V gene's germline CDR1 is ENHRY and CDR2 SYGVKD. CDR3 in amino acids: CAISDLWGKEQFF. CDR3 sequence (DNA): TGTGCCATCAGTGACTTATGGGGGAAGGAGCAGTTCTTC.

This clonotype was seen ten or more times. The V call is TRBV4-3, the J call TRBJ2-7; 10 positions agree with TRBD1. V lost 5 bases and J lost 5; bases outside the gene matches: 9. The CDR3 spans 15 residues. Germline V gives CDR1 LGHNA, CDR2 YSLEER. In DNA form, the CDR3 reads TGCGCCAGCAGCATAACCGGGACAGGGGTTCACGAGCAGTACTTC. Translated, it gives CASSITGTGVHEQYF.

This clonotype was seen repeatedly, ten times or more. The rearrangement uses TRBV12-3 or TRBV12-4 and TRBJ2-5; D unresolved. The CDR3 runs 13 residues. V lost 3 bases and J 2 bases, leaving 7 bases between the germline ends. CDR3 region: CASSLWQQETQYF. The CDR3 region has the DNA TGTGCCAGCAGTTTGTGGCAACAAGAGACCCAGTACTTC.

The sample holds many counts of this clonotype. The chain combines TRBV29-1 with TRBJ2-2; tentatively, D is TRBD1 (6 bases). Germline V gene sequence: CDR1 SQVTM, CDR2 ANQGSEA. Trimming pared 6 bases from V and 7 bases from J, leaving 9 bases between. CDR3 length: 11 residues. The CDR3 here is CSVDRNGELFF. The DNA of the CDR3 is TGCAGCGTAGACAGGAACGGGGAGCTGTTTTTT.

The chain links TRBV11-2 to TRBJ2-1; 9 bases map to TRBD2. V lost 2 bases, J lost 8 bases, and 19 bases stayed unmatched. Per the germline V gene, CDR1 is SGHAT and CDR2 is FQNNGV. CDR3 size: 19 residues. The CDR3 sequence: CASSLNGAGGPLIGDEQFF. The CDR3 bases are TGTGCCAGCAGCTTAAACGGCGCGGGAGGGCCTCTCATCGGCGATGAGCAGTTCTTC. Full variable domain (remainder filled in from reference TRBV11-2 and TRBJ2-1): EAGVAQSPRYKIIEKRQSVAFWCNPISGHATLYWYQQILGQGPKLLIQFQNNGVVDDSQLPKDRFSAERLKGVDSTLKIQPAKLEDSAVYLCASSLNGAGGPLIGDEQFFGPGTRLTVL.

In regard to this clonotype: A much larger clone lies one base from this, so it may be a read error. The chain joins TRBV11-2 to TRBJ1-1; TRBD1 is a possible D gene (5 bases). From germline, CDR1 is SGHAT and CDR2 FQNNGV. This CDR3 has 19 residues. Here the CDR3 reads CASSLGFRVGRGKNTEALF. CDR3 in DNA: TGTGCCAGCAGCTTAGGATTTCGGGTTGGTCGGGGGAAGAACACTGAAGCTTTGTTT.

This clonotype was counted only a few times. This chain uses TRBV19 with TRBJ2-1; D possibly corresponds to TRBD1 (6 bases). V was pared by 6 bases and J by 7 bases, with 10 bases between. Germline V gives CDR1 LNHDA, CDR2 SQIVND (reference sequence). The CDR3 has 12 amino acids. CDR3 DNA sequence: TGTGCCAGTAGCGCCCAGGGGAATGAGCAGTTCTTC. Residues: CASSAQGNEQFF. The whole variable domain, filled in from reference TRBV19 and TRBJ2-1, reads DGGITQSPKYLFRKEGQNVTLSCEQNLNHDAMYWYRQDPGQGLRLIYYSQIVNDFQKGDIAEGYSVSREKKESFPLTVTSAQKNPTAFYLCASSAQGNEQFFGPGTRLTVL.

This clonotype was counted at least ten times. The chain uses TRBV4-3 and TRBJ2-7, with D tentatively TRBD1 (6 bases). The CDR3 length is 13 residues. Germline CDR1 LGHNA, CDR2 YSLEER. V lost 5 bases and J 1 base, leaving 9 bases between the germline ends. This CDR3 is CASSERGSYEQYF. CDR3 in DNA: TGCGCCAGCAGCGAGAGGGGGTCCTACGAGCAGTACTTC.

The sample holds many counts of this clonotype. The rearrangement joins TRBV11-2 to TRBJ2-7; D remains ambiguous. The CDR3 is made up of 14 amino acids. Germline CDR1 and CDR2: SGHAT and FQNNGV. The V end lost 7 bases, the J end lost 2 bases, and 15 bases lay between the germline ends. CDR3 sequence reads: CASTFLNSPYEQYF. DNA of the CDR3: TGTGCCAGCACCTTCCTTAACAGTCCCTACGAGCAGTACTTC.

A few counts support this clonotype. The chain couples TRBV7-9 to TRBJ2-1, with 11 bases identical to TRBD2. J lost 6 bases, V lost 4 bases, and 11 bases had no gene match. Per germline, CDR1 SEHNR and CDR2 FQNEAQ (reference sequence). The CDR3 has 17 residues. CDR3 loop: CASSSPQLAGEINEQFF. CDR3 DNA: TGTGCCAGCAGCTCCCCCCAACTAGCGGGAGAGATCAATGAGCAGTTCTTC.

This clonotype was observed a few times. V gene TRBV12-3 or TRBV12-4 combines with J gene TRBJ2-7, with 8 bases lining up with TRBD1. There are 14 residues in the CDR3. V was clipped by 5 bases and J by 3 bases; unmatched bases: 6. CDR3 region: CASSPRQGNYEQYF. The CDR3 DNA reads as TGTGCCAGCAGTCCTAGACAGGGGAACTACGAGCAGTACTTC.

At least ten counts were recorded for this clonotype. V and J are TRBV20-1 and TRBJ2-7; 7 bases are shared with TRBD2. This CDR3 region has 15 residues. With V trimmed by 1 base and J by 2 bases, 8 bases remained unmatched. Per the germline V gene, CDR1 is DFQATT and CDR2 is SNEGSKA (reference sequence). The CDR3 DNA is TGCAGTGCTAGAGGCGGGGGTTCGGACACCTACGAGCAGTACTTC. Its protein is CSARGGGSDTYEQYF.

This sequence joins TRBV30 and TRBJ1-1; no clear D gene. Trimming shortened V by 3 bases and J by 0 bases, and 11 bases separated the two germline ends. The V gene's germline CDR1 is GTSNPN and CDR2 SVGIG (reference sequence). CDR3 length: 14 residues. Written as DNA, the CDR3 is TGTGCCTGGAGAGTACCAGTCATGAACACTGAAGCTTTCTTT. Protein: CAWRVPVMNTEAFF.